This TCR beta chain was obtained from a study of T cells after yellow fever vaccination (dated by TCRdb to between 2018 and 2021). Describing the broader study: The SMART-Seq v4 Ultra Low Input RNA kit was used to prepare libraries from fractions with low cell numbers. Two healthy male donors, one aged 18 to 29 and one aged 30 to 39 years, were included in the cohort. Bulk TCR alpha and beta repertoires were sequenced longitudinally to track T-cell clones before and after primary and booster YFV17D yellow fever vaccination. Blood samples were taken at several timepoints before and after primary and secondary immunization, and bulk PBMC replicates and cell subsets were isolated. On the study overall, not on this receptor specifically: Only two donors were included in the study, so the extent to which the findings can be generalized is limited. A small share of clonotypes was detected in both CD4 and CD8 compartments, with the overlap likely arising from convergent recombination. Compared with the primary T-cell response, the secondary T-cell response was faster but weaker, reaching its peak on day 5 rather than on day 15. After the booster, most clones that had expanded after primary vaccination were detected again (around 97% of CD4 and around 88% of CD8), suggesting broad maintenance of memory. Computational filtering was needed because FACS-sorted repertoires could contain abundant contaminating clonotypes from the bulk population.

TCR cDNA was made using 5'RACE template switching, a step that added a universal primer site and unique molecular identifiers. Priming of cDNA synthesis was performed from both the TCR alpha and TCR beta constant segments. Library amplification used two PCR steps, and the second PCR step added sample barcodes and sequencing adapters. Sequencing of libraries was done on Illumina HiSeq 2500 (2x100 bp) or NovaSeq (2x150 bp). Regarding the original processing steps: Demultiplexing of reads and collapsing into UMI consensus sequences were performed with MIGEC, and V(D)J alignment was carried out with MiXCR. Vaccine-responding clonotypes were identified with edgeR using replicate PBMC samples, with FDR below 0.01 and a log2 fold change above 5 up to day 15 being required. Each bulk clonotype received a CD4 or CD8 identity based on whether the sequenced CD4 or CD8 repertoire contained that clonotype at higher abundance. TCRdb passed the public sequencing reads through fastp at Q25 and MiXCR, retaining productive beta sequences. Records with the same CDR3 protein are collapsed into one entry carrying the most frequent genes and DNA. The V and J calls were determined by TCRdb, not by the authors. The sample table contains hundreds of thousands of distinct CDR3 sequences; only one count was recorded for roughly an eighth of them. Together, the top ten hold about 15% of the sample.

Remarks on this clonotype: Its antigen is still unknown. It has no much larger one-base neighbor in the sample; base qualities were not kept.

The treatment or condition label of this sample denotes: live attenuated yellow fever vaccine strain. Two biological replicates of bulk PBMCs were collected at each blood-draw timepoint. PBMCs were isolated from peripheral blood using a standard Ficoll-Paque protocol. TriZol was used to extract RNA from bulk PBMCs, CD4 and CD8 fractions, and dextramer-positive and dextramer-negative fractions. Including the terminal cysteine and phenylalanine, the CDR3 comprises 12 residues. Left in the record is the CDR3 DNA by itself, 36 bases read in frame from the first base. V drops 3 bases and J drops 10 bases, leaving 10 bases in between. From a lookup of the germline V gene, CDR1 and CDR2 are SNHLY and FYNNEI.

Recombination joined TRBV2 with TRBJ2-1, with the D gene uncertain. The material sequenced was PBMCs, taken on the day of the yellow fever booster vaccination. The TCR sequence derives from a man younger than 40 who received the YFV17D yellow fever vaccine. The CDR3 region reads CASSDGVGEQFF. The nucleotides are TGTGCCAGCAGTGATGGCGTAGGGGAGCAGTTCTTC.